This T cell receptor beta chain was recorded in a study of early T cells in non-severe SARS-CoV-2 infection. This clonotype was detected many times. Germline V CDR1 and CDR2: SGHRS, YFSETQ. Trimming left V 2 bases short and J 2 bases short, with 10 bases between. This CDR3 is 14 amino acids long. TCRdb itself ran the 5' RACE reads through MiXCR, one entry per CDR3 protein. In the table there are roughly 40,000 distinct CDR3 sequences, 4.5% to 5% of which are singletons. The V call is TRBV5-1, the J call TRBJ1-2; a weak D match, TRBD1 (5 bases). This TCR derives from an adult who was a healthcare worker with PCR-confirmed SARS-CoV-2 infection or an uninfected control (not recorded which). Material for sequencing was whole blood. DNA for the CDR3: TGCGCCAGCAGCTTTCAGGGAGGGAACTATGGCTACACCTTC. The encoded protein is CASSFQGGNYGYTF.